This T cell receptor (beta chain) was documented in a study of CD8+ T cells in alopecia areata (dated by TCRdb to about 2018). As for the study more broadly: Treated patients were enrolled in an open-label pilot trial of oral tofacitinib at 5 to 10 mg twice daily for moderate-to-severe alopecia areata. Tofacitinib was administered for 6 to 18 months, and 6 months of follow-up off drug were then conducted to assess delayed response and recurrence. In both human patients and the C3H/HeJ mouse model, the study applied high-throughput TCRbeta sequencing to look at T cell clonal expansion in alopecia areata. Human TCRbeta sequencing covered scalp tissue and sorted CD4+ and CD8+ peripheral blood T cells from patchy and totalis/universalis alopecia areata patients and healthy controls. Tofacitinib-treated patients had biopsies at baseline and at 4 and 24 weeks of treatment, with a later scalp biopsy in several patients. Scalp clonality was compared across normal scalp (n=4), patchy alopecia areata scalp (n=8), and alopecia totalis/universalis scalp (n=8). RNA was obtained with the PAXgene miRNA kit for fixed scalp, the miRNeasy kit for PBMCs, and the RNeasy kit for mouse skin. TCRbeta CDR3 regions were amplified by immunoSEQ multiplex PCR using 35 Vbeta forward and 13 Jbeta reverse primers.

Study-wide conclusions, independent of this receptor: TCR sequences shared between patients were less clear than in mice, possibly partly because of HLA diversity in the patient population. Unlike mouse skin, which is dominated by gammadelta T cells, normal human skin has resident alphabeta T cells that are also sequenced, and this complicates analysis of the scalp TCR repertoire. Higher clonality and more expanded CD8+ clones were observed in lesional scalp than in normal scalp, particularly in alopecia totalis/universalis, a finding suggestive of antigenic drive.

For this clone: The antigen this receptor binds is unknown. No much larger clonotype is one base removed from it; base qualities were not supplied.

Receptors were amplified or captured by the immunoSEQ multiplex PCR assay. RNA was extracted from all samples and reverse transcribed into cDNA as template for TCR sequencing. SuperScript III was used for first-strand cDNA synthesis, primed with a 2:1 mix of oligo-dT and random hexamers. A synthetic immune receptor repertoire was used to assess amplification bias, and residual bias was removed computationally. In the authors' own workflow: Raw reads were preprocessed to remove errors, and CDR3 was defined according to IMGT conventions as the region from the conserved cysteine to phenylalanine. To get clonality, Shannon entropy was normalized by log2 of the number of productive unique TCRs and the result was subtracted from 1. Whether scalp clones were CD4 or CD8 was inferred by matching scalp TCRbeta sequences against CD4 and CD8 repertoires sorted from blood. Sourced from immuneACCESS, this table was stored by TCRdb with only in-frame sequences that have V and J called. A share of the clones is absent; for the studies checked, an unresolved V gene accounts for under half, and the remainder has no known explanation. V and J calls plus clone size are reproduced from that table; the DNA served to infer D and trimming. Across this sample there are about 150,000 clones, with around 87% seen only once. Roughly 15% of the sample comes from the top ten.

The time point label on this specimen signifies: baseline before oral tofacitinib. Lesional scalp punch biopsies and peripheral blood were obtained from alopecia areata patients. PBMCs were separated by density centrifugation and stained for CD3, CD4 and CD8, after which CD4+ and CD8+ T cells were sorted on a FACSAria. The source was CD8+ T cells sorted from blood, collected at week 0. The origin of this receptor is a human donor with alopecia areata.

For the CDR3, the sequence is CASNPGTGSGHGYTF. The DNA sequence reads TGTGCCAGCAATCCCGGGACAGGGTCGGGACATGGCTACACCTTC. The rearrangement combines TRBV27 with TRBJ1-2; TRBD1 lines up with 9 middle nucleotides. V trim: 7 bases; J trim: 6 bases; unmatched bases: 12. Taken from the germline V gene (reference sequence), the CDR1 and CDR2 loops are MNHEY and SMNVEV. The CDR3, from cysteine to phenylalanine, totals 15 residues. Only the CDR3 DNA stays, 45 bases, in frame from base 1.